Listed below are T cell receptor beta chains from one sample, sequenced in a study of blood T cell repertoires in COVID-19. This table comes from immunoSEQ multiplex PCR, and its TCRdb copy is limited to in-frame clones, with some not included. The sample includes some 260,000 clones, about 88% of them seen just once. Material for sequencing was peripheral blood. The receptors stem from a woman between 35 and 50 years old who had recovered from COVID-19. Both conserved end residues are part of each CDR3. Each record gives: clone size, D gene, J gene, V gene, CDR3 DNA, CDR3 protein. The D gene is left open where the match is weak. The size entry is marked missing in some rows and otherwise reads once, few, many or a size class.

size: few
D: .
J: TRBJ2-6
V: TRBV6-2/TRBV6-3
DNA: TGTGCCAGCAGTTACGATCGGGGCTCTGGGGCCAACGTCCTGACTTTC
CDR3: CASSYDRGSGANVLTF

size: .
D: TRBD1
J: TRBJ1-3
V: TRBV6-5
DNA: TGTGCCAGCAGAGACAGGGGATACTCTGGAAACACCATATATTTT
CDR3: CASRDRGYSGNTIYF

size: .
D: TRBD2
J: TRBJ2-7
V: TRBV7-6
DNA: TGTGCCAGCAGCTTAGGGGCGCGGGGGGTCGCCTACGAGCAGTACTTC
CDR3: CASSLGARGVAYEQYF

size: .
D: TRBD2
J: TRBJ2-7
V: TRBV5-1
DNA: TGCGCCAGCAGCTTTGGCGGGAGCTACGAGCAGTACTTC
CDR3: CASSFGGSYEQYF

size: .
D: TRBD1
J: TRBJ1-5
V: TRBV28
DNA: TGTGCCAGCAGGCCTTCGACAGGGATGGTTAATCAGCCCCAGCATTTT
CDR3: CASRPSTGMVNQPQHF

size: .
D: TRBD2
J: TRBJ2-3
V: TRBV7-2
DNA: TGTGCCAGCAGGTTTAGCGGGGGCCAGCGGAAGGATACGCAGTATTTT
CDR3: CASRFSGGQRKDTQYF

size: few
D: .
J: TRBJ2-7
V: TRBV19
DNA: TGTGCCAGTAGTATGATCGCAGGGGCGAACTACGAGCAGTACTTC
CDR3: CASSMIAGANYEQYF

size: .
D: TRBD1
J: TRBJ2-1
V: TRBV6-5
DNA: TGTGCCAGCAGTACGACAGGGTACGGGTCTACGCGGCAGTTCTTC
CDR3: CASSTTGYGSTRQFF

size: once
D: TRBD2
J: TRBJ2-7
V: TRBV28
DNA: TGTGCCAGCAGGGAGGTAGCTGGGGGGGTATACGAGCAGTACTTC
CDR3: CASREVAGGVYEQYF

size: .
D: TRBD2
J: TRBJ2-7
V: TRBV30
DNA: TGTGCCTCCGGAGCTTACGGGAGGGCTCCTCTCGAGCAGTACTTC
CDR3: CASGAYGRAPLEQYF

size: .
D: TRBD1
J: TRBJ1-4
V: TRBV4-2
DNA: TGTGCCAGCAGCCAAGTAGTTTCACAGGGGAACGAAAAACTGTTTTTT
CDR3: CASSQVVSQGNEKLFF

size: .
D: TRBD1
J: TRBJ2-2
V: TRBV19
DNA: TGTGCCAGTAGGACCTCCTACAGGGGGTCGGACACCGGGGAGCTGTTTTTT
CDR3: CASRTSYRGSDTGELFF

size: .
D: TRBD2
J: TRBJ2-7
V: TRBV11-2
DNA: TGTGCCAGCAGCTTAGGGGAAGCGGGAGAACGGTACTTC
CDR3: CASSLGEAGERYF

size: .
D: TRBD1
J: TRBJ1-2
V: TRBV30
DNA: TGTGCCTGGAGTCGGGACAGGGTTAGCGGCTACACCTTC
CDR3: CAWSRDRVSGYTF

size: .
D: TRBD1
J: TRBJ1-2
V: TRBV18
DNA: TGTGCCAGCTCACAGGGACAGGGACACTATGGCTACACCTTC
CDR3: CASSQGQGHYGYTF

size: .
D: .
J: TRBJ2-3
V: TRBV6-6
DNA: TGTGCCAGCAGTTACGGGACTTACGGCACAGATACGCAGTATTTT
CDR3: CASSYGTYGTDTQYF

size: .
D: TRBD2
J: TRBJ2-1
V: TRBV18
DNA: TGTGCCAGCTCGCTGACTAGCGGGGGGGCCTGGGGGAATGAGCAGTTCTTC
CDR3: CASSLTSGGAWGNEQFF

size: .
D: .
J: TRBJ2-3
V: TRBV4-1
DNA: TGCGCCAGCAGCCAAAACAGGGCAGCCACAGATACGCAGTATTTT
CDR3: CASSQNRAATDTQYF

size: .
D: TRBD2
J: TRBJ2-7
V: TRBV28
DNA: TGTGCCAGCAGTCCAGCGGGGGGTTCGGCCTACGAGCAGTACTTC
CDR3: CASSPAGGSAYEQYF

size: .
D: .
J: TRBJ1-1
V: TRBV7-3
DNA: TGTGCCAGCCACTTGGCGAGGGAGACTGAAGCTTTCTTT
CDR3: CASHLARETEAFF

size: .
D: .
J: TRBJ2-7
V: TRBV11-3
DNA: TGTGCCAGCGGACGGACTGCCTTTGGGTCCTACGAGCAGTACTTC
CDR3: CASGRTAFGSYEQYF

size: .
D: .
J: TRBJ2-1
V: TRBV11-1
DNA: TGTGCCAGCAGCATCGATCGGGATGAGCAGTTCTTC
CDR3: CASSIDRDEQFF

size: .
D: .
J: TRBJ1-2
V: TRBV7-9
DNA: TGTGCCAGCAGCTTAGACGGGGTCTGGGGCTACACCTTC
CDR3: CASSLDGVWGYTF

size: few
D: .
J: TRBJ2-2
V: TRBV5-5
DNA: TGTGCCAGCAGCTTGGCCCCAGGGTCCGGGGAGCTGTTTTTT
CDR3: CASSLAPGSGELFF

size: .
D: .
J: TRBJ1-5
V: TRBV27
DNA: TGTGCCAGCAGCCCACCAGGCAGGGCTAATCAGCCCCAGCATTTT
CDR3: CASSPPGRANQPQHF

size: .
D: .
J: TRBJ2-1
V: TRBV10-3
DNA: TGTGCCATCACGGAAACAGGGCTGAATGAGCAGTTCTTC
CDR3: CAITETGLNEQFF

size: .
D: .
J: TRBJ2-7
V: TRBV5-8
DNA: TGTGCCAGCAGCTCCCGACAGGCGACCTCCTACGAGCAGTACTTC
CDR3: CASSSRQATSYEQYF

size: .
D: TRBD1
J: TRBJ1-4
V: TRBV19
DNA: TGTGCCAGTAGGTCGGGACAGCTCACTAATGAAAAACTGTTTTTT
CDR3: CASRSGQLTNEKLFF

size: .
D: .
J: TRBJ2-7
V: TRBV7-2
DNA: TGTGCCAGCAGCTTATTCCAGGGGAGCCACGAGCAGTACTTC
CDR3: CASSLFQGSHEQYF

size: .
D: .
J: TRBJ1-4
V: TRBV21-1
DNA: TGTGCCAGCAGCCCCCCAGGGGGAGAAGAAAAACTGTTTTTT
CDR3: CASSPPGGEEKLFF

size: .
D: TRBD1
J: TRBJ2-1
V: TRBV19
DNA: TGTGCCAGTAGTATACAGGCCAGGGGGCTCTACAATGAGCAGTTCTTC
CDR3: CASSIQARGLYNEQFF

size: .
D: TRBD2
J: TRBJ2-7
V: TRBV4-1
DNA: TGCGCCAGCAGGCAGGGACTAGCGGGGGTCTACGAGCAGTACTTC
CDR3: CASRQGLAGVYEQYF

size: .
D: .
J: TRBJ2-7
V: TRBV5-1
DNA: TGCGCCAGCAGCTTGGAAACGGGGAGCTCCTACGAGCAGTACTTC
CDR3: CASSLETGSSYEQYF

size: .
D: TRBD1
J: TRBJ2-1
V: TRBV5-1
DNA: TGCGCCAGCAGCTTGGGGACAGGGCGTCGGAGGAATGAGCAGTTCTTC
CDR3: CASSLGTGRRRNEQFF

size: .
D: TRBD1
J: TRBJ2-5
V: TRBV5-1
DNA: TGCGCCAGCAGCTTGGCCAGATGGACAGGACAGGGAGAGACCCAGTACTTC
CDR3: CASSLARWTGQGETQYF

size: .
D: TRBD1
J: TRBJ1-2
V: TRBV11-2
DNA: TGTGCCAGCAGCCCCCGGACAGGGAGTGGCTATGGCTACACCTTC
CDR3: CASSPRTGSGYGYTF

size: .
D: .
J: TRBJ1-5
V: TRBV7-2
DNA: TGTGCCAGCAGCTTAAACAGGGATCAGCCCCAGCATTTT
CDR3: CASSLNRDQPQHF

size: .
D: .
J: TRBJ2-7
V: TRBV28
DNA: TGTGCCAGCAGTCCACATACAGGGGGGGCCTACGAGCAGTACTTC
CDR3: CASSPHTGGAYEQYF